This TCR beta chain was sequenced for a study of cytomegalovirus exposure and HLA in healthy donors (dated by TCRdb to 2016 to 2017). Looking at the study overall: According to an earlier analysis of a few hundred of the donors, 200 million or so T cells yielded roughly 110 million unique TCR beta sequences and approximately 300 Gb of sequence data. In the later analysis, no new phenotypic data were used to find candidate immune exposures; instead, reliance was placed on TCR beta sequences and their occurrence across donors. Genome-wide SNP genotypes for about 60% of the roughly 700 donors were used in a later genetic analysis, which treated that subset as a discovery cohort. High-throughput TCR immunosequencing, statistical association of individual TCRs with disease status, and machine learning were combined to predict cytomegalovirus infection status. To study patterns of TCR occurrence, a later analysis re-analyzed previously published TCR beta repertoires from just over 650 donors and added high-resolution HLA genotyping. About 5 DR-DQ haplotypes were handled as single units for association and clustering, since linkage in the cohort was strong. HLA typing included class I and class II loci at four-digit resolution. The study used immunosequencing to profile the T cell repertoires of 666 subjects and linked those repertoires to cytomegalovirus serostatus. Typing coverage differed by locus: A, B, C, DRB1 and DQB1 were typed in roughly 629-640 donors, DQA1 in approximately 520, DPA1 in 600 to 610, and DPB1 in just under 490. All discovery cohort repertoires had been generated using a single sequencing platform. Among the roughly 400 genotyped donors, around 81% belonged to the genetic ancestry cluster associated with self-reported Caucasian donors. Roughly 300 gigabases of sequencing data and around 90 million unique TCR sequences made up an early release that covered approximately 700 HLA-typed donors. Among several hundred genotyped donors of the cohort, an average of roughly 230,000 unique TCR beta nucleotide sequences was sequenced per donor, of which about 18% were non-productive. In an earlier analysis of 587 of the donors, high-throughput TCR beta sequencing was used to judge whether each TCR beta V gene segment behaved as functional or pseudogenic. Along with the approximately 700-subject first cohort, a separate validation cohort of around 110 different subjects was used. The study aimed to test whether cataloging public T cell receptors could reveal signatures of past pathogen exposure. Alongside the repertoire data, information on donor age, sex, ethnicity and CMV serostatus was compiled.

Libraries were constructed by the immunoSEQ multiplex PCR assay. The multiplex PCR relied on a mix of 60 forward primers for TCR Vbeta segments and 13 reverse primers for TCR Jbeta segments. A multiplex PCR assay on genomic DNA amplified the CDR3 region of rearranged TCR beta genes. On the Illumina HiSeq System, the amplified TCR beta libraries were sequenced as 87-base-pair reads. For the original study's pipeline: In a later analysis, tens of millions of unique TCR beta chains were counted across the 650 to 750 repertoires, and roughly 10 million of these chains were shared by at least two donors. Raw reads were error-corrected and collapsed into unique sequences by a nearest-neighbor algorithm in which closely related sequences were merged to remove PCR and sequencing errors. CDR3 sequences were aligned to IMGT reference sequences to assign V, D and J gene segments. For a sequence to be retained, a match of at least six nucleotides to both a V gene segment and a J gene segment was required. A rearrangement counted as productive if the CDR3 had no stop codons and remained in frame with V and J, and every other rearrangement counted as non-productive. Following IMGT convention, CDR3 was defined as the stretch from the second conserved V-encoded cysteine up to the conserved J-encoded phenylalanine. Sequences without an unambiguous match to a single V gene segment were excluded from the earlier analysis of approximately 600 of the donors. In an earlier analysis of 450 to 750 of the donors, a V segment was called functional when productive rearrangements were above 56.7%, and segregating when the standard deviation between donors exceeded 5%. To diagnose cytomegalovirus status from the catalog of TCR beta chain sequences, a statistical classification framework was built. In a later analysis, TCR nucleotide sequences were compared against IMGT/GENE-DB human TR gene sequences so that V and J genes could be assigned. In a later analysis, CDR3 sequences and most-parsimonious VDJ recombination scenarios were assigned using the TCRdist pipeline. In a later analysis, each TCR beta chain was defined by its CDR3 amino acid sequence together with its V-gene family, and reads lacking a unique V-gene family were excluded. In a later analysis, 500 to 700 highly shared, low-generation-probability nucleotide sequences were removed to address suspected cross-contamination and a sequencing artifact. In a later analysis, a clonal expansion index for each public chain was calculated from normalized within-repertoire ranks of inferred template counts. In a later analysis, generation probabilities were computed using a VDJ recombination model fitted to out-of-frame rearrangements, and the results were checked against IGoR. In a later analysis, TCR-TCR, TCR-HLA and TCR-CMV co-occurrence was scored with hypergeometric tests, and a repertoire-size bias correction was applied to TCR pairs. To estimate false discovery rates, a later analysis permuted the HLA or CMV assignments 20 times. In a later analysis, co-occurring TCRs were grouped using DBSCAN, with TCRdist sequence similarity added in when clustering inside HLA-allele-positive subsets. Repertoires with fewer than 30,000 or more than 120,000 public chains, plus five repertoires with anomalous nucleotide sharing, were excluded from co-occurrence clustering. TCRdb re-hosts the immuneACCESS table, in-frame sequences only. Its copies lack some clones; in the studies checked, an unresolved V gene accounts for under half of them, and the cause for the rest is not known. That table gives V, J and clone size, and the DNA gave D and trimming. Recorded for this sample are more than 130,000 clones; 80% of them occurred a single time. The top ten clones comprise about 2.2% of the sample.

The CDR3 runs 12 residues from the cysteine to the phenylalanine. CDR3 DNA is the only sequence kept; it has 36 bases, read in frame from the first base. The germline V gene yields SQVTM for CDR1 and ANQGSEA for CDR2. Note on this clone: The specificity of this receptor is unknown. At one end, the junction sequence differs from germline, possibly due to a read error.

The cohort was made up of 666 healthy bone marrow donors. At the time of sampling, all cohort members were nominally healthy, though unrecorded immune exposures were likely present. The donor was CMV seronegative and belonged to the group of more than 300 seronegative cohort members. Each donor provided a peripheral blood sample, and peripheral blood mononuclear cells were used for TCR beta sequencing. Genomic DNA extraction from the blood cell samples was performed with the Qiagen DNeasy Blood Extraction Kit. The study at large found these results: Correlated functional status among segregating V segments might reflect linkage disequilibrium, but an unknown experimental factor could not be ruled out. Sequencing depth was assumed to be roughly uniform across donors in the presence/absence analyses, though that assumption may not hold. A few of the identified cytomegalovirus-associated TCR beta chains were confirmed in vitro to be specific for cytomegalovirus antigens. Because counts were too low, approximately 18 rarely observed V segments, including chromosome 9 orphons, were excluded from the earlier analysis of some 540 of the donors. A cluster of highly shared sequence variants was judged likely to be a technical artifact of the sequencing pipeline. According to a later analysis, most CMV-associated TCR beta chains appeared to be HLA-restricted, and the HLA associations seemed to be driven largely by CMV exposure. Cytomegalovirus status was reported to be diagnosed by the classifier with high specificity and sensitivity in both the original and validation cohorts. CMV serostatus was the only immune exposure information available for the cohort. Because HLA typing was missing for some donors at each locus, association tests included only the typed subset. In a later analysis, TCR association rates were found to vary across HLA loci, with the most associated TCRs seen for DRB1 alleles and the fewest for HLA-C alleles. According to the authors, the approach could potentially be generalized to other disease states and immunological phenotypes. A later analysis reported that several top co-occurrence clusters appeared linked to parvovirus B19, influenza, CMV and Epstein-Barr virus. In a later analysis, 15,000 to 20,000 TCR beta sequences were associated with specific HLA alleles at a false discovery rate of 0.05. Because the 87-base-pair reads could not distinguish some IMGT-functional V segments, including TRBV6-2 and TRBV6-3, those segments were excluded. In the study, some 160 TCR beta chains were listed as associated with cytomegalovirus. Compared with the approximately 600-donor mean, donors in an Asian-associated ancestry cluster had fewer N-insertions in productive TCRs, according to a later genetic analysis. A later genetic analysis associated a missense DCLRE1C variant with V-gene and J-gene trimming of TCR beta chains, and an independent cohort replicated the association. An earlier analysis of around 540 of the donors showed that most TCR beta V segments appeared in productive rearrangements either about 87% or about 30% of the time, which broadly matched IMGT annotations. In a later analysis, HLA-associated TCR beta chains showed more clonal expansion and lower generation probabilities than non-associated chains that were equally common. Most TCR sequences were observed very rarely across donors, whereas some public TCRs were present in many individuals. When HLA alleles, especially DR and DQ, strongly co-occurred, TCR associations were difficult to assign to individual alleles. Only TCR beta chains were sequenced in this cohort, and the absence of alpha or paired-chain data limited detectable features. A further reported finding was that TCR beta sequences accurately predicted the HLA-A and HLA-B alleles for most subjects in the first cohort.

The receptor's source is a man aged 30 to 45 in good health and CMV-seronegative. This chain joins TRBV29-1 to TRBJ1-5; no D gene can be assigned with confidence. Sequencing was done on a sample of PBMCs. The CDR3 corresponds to CSVAQSNQPQNF. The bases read TGCAGCGTTGCACAGAGTAATCAGCCCCAGAATTTT.